These T cell receptor beta chains were read from a single sample in a study of cytomegalovirus exposure and HLA in healthy donors. Assay: immunoSEQ multiplex PCR; the TCRdb copy retains only in-frame clones and omits some. The sample includes 95,000 to 150,000 clones. The sequenced material came from PBMCs. All receptors come from a young man in good health and CMV-seronegative. Both conserved end residues are part of each CDR3. A D gene is named only where the DNA matches it firmly.

J gene: TRBJ2-3
D gene: .
V gene: TRBV28
CDR3 protein: CASRTSTDTQYF
CDR3 DNA: TGTGCCAGCAGAACTAGCACAGATACGCAGTATTTT

J gene: TRBJ1-1
D gene: TRBD1
V gene: TRBV29-1
CDR3 protein: CSVLTTGVSGAFF
CDR3 DNA: TGCAGCGTTCTTACGACAGGGGTTTCAGGAGCTTTCTTT

J gene: TRBJ2-7
D gene: .
V gene: TRBV5-1
CDR3 protein: CASSIQGSYEQYF
CDR3 DNA: TGCGCCAGCAGCATACAGGGCTCCTACGAGCAGTACTTC

J gene: TRBJ2-5
D gene: TRBD2
V gene: TRBV15
CDR3 protein: CATSPRGARETQYF
CDR3 DNA: TGTGCCACCAGCCCGCGGGGGGCTAGGGAGACCCAGTACTTC

J gene: TRBJ1-2
D gene: TRBD1
V gene: TRBV19
CDR3 protein: CASSLRDRGGYTF
CDR3 DNA: TGTGCCAGTAGCCTCCGGGACAGGGGTGGCTACACCTTC

J gene: TRBJ2-7
D gene: .
V gene: TRBV30
CDR3 protein: CAWSVYSYEQYF
CDR3 DNA: TGTGCCTGGAGTGTTTATTCCTACGAGCAGTACTTC

J gene: TRBJ2-7
D gene: TRBD1
V gene: TRBV4-1
CDR3 protein: CASSQGEQGAVQYF
CDR3 DNA: TGCGCCAGCAGCCAAGGGGAACAGGGGGCTGTGCAGTACTTC

J gene: TRBJ1-1
D gene: .
V gene: TRBV5-6
CDR3 protein: CASSPGSGGTNTEAFF
CDR3 DNA: TGTGCCAGCAGCCCCGGGAGTGGGGGGACGAACACTGAAGCTTTCTTT

J gene: TRBJ1-2
D gene: .
V gene: TRBV5-6
CDR3 protein: CASSSGGATNYGYTF
CDR3 DNA: TGTGCCAGCAGCTCGGGCGGGGCCACAAACTATGGCTACACCTTC

J gene: TRBJ2-2
D gene: .
V gene: TRBV5-1
CDR3 protein: CASSLTTTNTGELFF
CDR3 DNA: TGCGCCAGCAGCTTAACTACAACGAACACCGGGGAGCTGTTTTTT

J gene: TRBJ2-5
D gene: .
V gene: TRBV6-1
CDR3 protein: CASSEARETQYF
CDR3 DNA: TGTGCCAGCAGTGAAGCGCGAGAGACCCAGTACTTC

J gene: TRBJ2-1
D gene: TRBD2
V gene: TRBV5-1
CDR3 protein: CASSFGGSGRSNEQFF
CDR3 DNA: TGCGCCAGCAGCTTTGGGGGTAGCGGGAGATCGAATGAGCAGTTCTTC

J gene: TRBJ2-7
D gene: TRBD2
V gene: TRBV6-1
CDR3 protein: CASSKLTSGGASQYF
CDR3 DNA: TGTGCCAGCAGCAAGCTTACTAGCGGGGGGGCCTCTCAGTACTTC

J gene: TRBJ1-6
D gene: .
V gene: TRBV7-6
CDR3 protein: CASSLGGGSPLHF
CDR3 DNA: TGTGCCAGCAGCTTAGGGGGGGGTTCACCCCTCCACTTT

J gene: TRBJ2-2
D gene: .
V gene: TRBV5-1
CDR3 protein: CASSLSRTMNTGELFF
CDR3 DNA: TGCGCCAGCAGCTTATCAAGGACAATGAACACCGGGGAGCTGTTTTTT

J gene: TRBJ2-7
D gene: .
V gene: TRBV7-9
CDR3 protein: CASSDTGYEQYF
CDR3 DNA: TGTGCCAGCAGCGACACAGGGTACGAGCAGTACTTC

J gene: TRBJ2-3
D gene: TRBD2
V gene: TRBV29-1
CDR3 protein: CSALAGTDTQYF
CDR3 DNA: TGCAGCGCGCTAGCGGGCACAGATACGCAGTATTTT

J gene: TRBJ1-1
D gene: .
V gene: TRBV14
CDR3 protein: CASSQARGRNTEAFF
CDR3 DNA: TGTGCCAGCAGCCAAGCCCGAGGGAGAAACACTGAAGCTTTCTTT

J gene: TRBJ1-1
D gene: .
V gene: TRBV19
CDR3 protein: CASSPLDRTGTEAFF
CDR3 DNA: TGTGCCAGTTCGCCCTTGGACAGAACCGGCACTGAAGCTTTCTTT

J gene: TRBJ1-1
D gene: .
V gene: TRBV19
CDR3 protein: CASSIGAGVEAFF
CDR3 DNA: TGTGCCAGTAGTATAGGGGCCGGGGTTGAAGCTTTCTTT

J gene: TRBJ1-2
D gene: .
V gene: TRBV5-8
CDR3 protein: CASSPGSGYTF
CDR3 DNA: TGTGCCAGCAGCCCCGGGAGCGGCTACACCTTC

J gene: TRBJ2-1
D gene: .
V gene: TRBV6-1
CDR3 protein: CASSESGIGTQQFF
CDR3 DNA: TGTGCCAGCAGTGAATCAGGTATCGGGACACAGCAGTTCTTC

J gene: TRBJ2-6
D gene: .
V gene: TRBV9
CDR3 protein: CASSVARLDGANVLTF
CDR3 DNA: TGTGCCAGCAGCGTAGCGCGGCTAGATGGGGCCAACGTCCTGACTTTC